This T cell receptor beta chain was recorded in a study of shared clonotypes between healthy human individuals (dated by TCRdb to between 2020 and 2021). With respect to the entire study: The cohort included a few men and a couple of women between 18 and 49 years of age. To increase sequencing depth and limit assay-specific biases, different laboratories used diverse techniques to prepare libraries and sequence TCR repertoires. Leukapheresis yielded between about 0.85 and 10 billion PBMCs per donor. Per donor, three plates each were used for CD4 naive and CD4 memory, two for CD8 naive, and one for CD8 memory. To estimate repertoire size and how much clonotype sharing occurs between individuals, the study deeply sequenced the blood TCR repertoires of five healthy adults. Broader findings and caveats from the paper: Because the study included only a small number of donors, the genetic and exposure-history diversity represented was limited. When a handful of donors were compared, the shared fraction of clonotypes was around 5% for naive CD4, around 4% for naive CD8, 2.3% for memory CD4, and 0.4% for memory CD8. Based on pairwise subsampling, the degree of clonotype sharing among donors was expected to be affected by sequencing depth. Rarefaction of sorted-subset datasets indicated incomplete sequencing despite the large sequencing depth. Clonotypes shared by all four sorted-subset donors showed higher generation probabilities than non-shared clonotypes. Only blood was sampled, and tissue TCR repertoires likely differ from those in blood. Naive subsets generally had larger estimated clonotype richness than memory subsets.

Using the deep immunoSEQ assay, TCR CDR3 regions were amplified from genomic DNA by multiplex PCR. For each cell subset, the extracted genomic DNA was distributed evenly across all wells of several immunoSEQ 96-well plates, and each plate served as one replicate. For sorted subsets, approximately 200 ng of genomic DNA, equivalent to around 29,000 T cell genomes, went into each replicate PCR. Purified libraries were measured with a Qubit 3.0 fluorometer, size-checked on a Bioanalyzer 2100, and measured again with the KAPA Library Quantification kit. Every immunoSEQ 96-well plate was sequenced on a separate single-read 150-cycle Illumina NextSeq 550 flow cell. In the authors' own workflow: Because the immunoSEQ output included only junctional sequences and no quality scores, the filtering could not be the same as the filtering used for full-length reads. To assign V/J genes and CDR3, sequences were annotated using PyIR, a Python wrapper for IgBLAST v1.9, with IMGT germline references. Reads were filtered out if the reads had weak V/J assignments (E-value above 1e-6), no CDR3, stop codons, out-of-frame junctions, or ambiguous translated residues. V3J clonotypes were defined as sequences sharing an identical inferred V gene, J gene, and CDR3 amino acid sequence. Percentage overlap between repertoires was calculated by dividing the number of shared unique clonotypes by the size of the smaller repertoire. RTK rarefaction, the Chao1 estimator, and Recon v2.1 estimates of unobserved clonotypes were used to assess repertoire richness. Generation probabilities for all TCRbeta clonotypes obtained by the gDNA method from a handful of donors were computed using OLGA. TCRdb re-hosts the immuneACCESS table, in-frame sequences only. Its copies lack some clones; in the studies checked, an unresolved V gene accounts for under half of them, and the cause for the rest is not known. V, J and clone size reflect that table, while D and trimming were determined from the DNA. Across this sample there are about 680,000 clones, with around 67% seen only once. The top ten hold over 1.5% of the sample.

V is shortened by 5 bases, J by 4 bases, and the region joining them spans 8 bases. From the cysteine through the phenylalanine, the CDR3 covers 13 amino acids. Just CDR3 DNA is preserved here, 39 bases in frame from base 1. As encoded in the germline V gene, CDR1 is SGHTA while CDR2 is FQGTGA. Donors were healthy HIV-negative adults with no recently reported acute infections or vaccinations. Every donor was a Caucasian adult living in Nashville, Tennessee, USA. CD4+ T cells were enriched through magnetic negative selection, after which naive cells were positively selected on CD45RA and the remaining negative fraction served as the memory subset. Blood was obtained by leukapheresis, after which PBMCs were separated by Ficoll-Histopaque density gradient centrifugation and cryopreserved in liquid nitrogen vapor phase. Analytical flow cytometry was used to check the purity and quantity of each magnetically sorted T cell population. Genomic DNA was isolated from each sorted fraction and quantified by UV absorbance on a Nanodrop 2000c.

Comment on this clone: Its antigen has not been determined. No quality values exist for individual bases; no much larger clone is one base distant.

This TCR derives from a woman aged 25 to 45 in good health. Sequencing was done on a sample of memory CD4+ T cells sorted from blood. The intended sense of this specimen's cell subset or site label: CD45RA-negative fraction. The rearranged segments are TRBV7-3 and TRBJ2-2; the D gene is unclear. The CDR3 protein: CASSPVPTGELFF. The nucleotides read TGTGCCAGCAGCCCCGTTCCCACCGGGGAGCTGTTTTTT.